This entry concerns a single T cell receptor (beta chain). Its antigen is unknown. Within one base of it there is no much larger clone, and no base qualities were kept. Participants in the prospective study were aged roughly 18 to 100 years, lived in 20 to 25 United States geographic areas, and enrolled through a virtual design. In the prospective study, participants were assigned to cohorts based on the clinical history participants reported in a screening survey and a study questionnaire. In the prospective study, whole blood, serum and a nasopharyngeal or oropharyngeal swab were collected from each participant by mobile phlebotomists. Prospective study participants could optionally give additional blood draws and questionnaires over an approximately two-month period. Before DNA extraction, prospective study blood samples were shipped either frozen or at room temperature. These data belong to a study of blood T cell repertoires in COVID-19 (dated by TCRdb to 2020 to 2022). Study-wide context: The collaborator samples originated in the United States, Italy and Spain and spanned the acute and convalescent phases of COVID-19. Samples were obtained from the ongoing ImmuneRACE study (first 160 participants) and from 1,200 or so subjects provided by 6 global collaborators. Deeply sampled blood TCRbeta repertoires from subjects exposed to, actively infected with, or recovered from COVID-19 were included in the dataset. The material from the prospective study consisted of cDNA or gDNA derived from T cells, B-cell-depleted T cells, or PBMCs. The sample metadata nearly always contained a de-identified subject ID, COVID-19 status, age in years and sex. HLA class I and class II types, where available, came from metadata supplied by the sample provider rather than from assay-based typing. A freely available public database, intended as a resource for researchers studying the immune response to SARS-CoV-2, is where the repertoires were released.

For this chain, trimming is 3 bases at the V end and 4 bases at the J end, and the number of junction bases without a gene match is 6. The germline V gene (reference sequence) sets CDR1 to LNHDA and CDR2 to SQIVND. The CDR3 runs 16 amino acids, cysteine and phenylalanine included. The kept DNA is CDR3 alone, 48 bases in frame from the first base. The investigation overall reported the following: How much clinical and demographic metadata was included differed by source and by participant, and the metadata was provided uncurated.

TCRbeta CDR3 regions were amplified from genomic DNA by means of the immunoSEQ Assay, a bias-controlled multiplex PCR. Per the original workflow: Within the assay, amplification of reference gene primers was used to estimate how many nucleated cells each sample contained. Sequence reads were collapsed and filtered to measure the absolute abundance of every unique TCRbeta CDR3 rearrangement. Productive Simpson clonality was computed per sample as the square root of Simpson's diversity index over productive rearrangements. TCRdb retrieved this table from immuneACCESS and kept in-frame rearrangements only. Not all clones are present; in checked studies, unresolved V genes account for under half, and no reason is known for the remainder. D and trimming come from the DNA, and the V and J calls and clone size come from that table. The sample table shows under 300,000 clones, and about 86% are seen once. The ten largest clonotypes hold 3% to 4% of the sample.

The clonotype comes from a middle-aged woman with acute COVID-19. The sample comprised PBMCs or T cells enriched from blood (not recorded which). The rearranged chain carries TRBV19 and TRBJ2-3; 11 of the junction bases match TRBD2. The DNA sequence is TGTGCCAGTAGTATGGTAGCGGGAGGGCCCGCAGATACGCAGTATTTT. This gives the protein CASSMVAGGPADTQYF. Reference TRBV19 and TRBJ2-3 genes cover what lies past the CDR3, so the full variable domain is DGGITQSPKYLFRKEGQNVTLSCEQNLNHDAMYWYRQDPGQGLRLIYYSQIVNDFQKGDIAEGYSVSREKKESFPLTVTSAQKNPTAFYLCASSMVAGGPADTQYFGPGTRLTVL.